A single sample is the source of the 28 T cell receptor beta chains below, sequenced in a study of human T cells and chemical hapten exposure (dated by TCRdb to 2020 to 2022). Libraries came from RACE. Instrument used: NextSeq 500. The public sequencing data were trimmed at Q25 with fastp and processed into clonotypes with MiXCR by TCRdb, which kept only in-frame beta chains. Merged by CDR3 protein, the rows form single entries marked with the most common genes and DNA. The sample includes about 360,000 distinct CDR3 sequences, with nearly 5% observed a single time. The top ten constitute about 2.2% of the sample. The time point label here, explained by the study, means: patch test 1, 2 weeks after DPC sensitization. The sample's treatment or condition label, in plain terms: therapeutic diphenylcyclopropenone sensitization with weekly scalp DPC. The input for sequencing was whole blood, taken in connection with sensitization to the hapten diphenylcyclopropenone (DPC). These receptors came from a woman between 50 and 59 years old with alopecia areata. Some clones in this sample may be carry-over from other donors' samples.

This clonotype showed up many times. The chain uses TRBV20-1 and TRBJ2-7; TRBD1 or TRBD2 may be the D gene (5 bases each). Germline values: CDR1 DFQATT, CDR2 SNEGSKA (reference sequence). This CDR3 has 13 residues. Trimming removed 7 bases at V and 0 bases at J, with 13 bases between. The CDR3: CSVGTADSYEQYF. CDR3 DNA sequence: TGCAGTGTAGGGACGGCCGACTCCTACGAGCAGTACTTC.

This clonotype appeared many times. V gene TRBV13 combines with J gene TRBJ1-2, with D uncertain. CDR1 PRHDT and CDR2 FYEKMQ come from the germline V gene (reference sequence). The CDR3 covers 13 residues. V gave up 3 bases and J gave up 7 bases, with 12 bases separating them. The CDR3 DNA reads as TGTGCCAGCAGCTTCACTCAGGCCCCTGGCTACACCTTC. Encoded protein: CASSFTQAPGYTF.

The chain links TRBV6-1 to TRBJ2-3; D is possibly TRBD2 (5 bases). The CDR3 contains 16 residues. The germline V gene has CDR1 MNHNS and CDR2 SASEGT. Trimming pared 5 bases from V and 0 bases from J, leaving 15 bases between. The CDR3 nucleotides are TGTGCCAGCAGTCCGAGGGTCTGGGAGAGCACAGATACGCAGTATTTT. Residues: CASSPRVWESTDTQYF.

A few counts support this clonotype. The chain links TRBV5-4 to TRBJ2-5; TRBD2 matches at 7 bases. The CDR3 is 17 residues long. Germline V gene sequence: CDR1 SGHNT, CDR2 YYREEE (reference sequence). Unmatched junction bases numbered 16, after V lost 0 bases and J lost 8 bases. CDR3 coding DNA: TGTGCCAGCAGCTTGGCCCCCAGTTGGCGGGGGTTAGAAACCCAGTACTTC. This translates into CASSLAPSWRGLETQYF.

The chain combines TRBV19 with TRBJ1-2; TRBD1 might be the D (5 bases). CDR3 length: 13 amino acids. CDR1 and CDR2 from the germline V gene are LNHDA and SQIVND (reference sequence). Trimming removed 5 bases at V and 4 bases at J, with 11 bases between. CDR3: CASSRAGSYGYTF. DNA of the CDR3: TGTGCCAGTAGTCGGGCAGGGAGCTATGGCTACACCTTC.

This clonotype was counted ten times or more. The J gene is TRBJ2-5, the V gene TRBV29-1; D is ambiguous. Germline V gene sequence: CDR1 SQVTM, CDR2 ANQGSEA. The CDR3 has 12 residues. Trimming removed 3 bases from V and 4 bases from J, with 9 bases in between. The CDR3 is CSVDLQSETQYF. In DNA form, the CDR3 reads TGCAGCGTTGATTTACAATCAGAGACCCAGTACTTC.

The rearrangement joins TRBV10-3 to TRBJ1-5; 8 positions match TRBD1. CDR3 size: 13 residues. Germline V gene lookup returns CDR1 ENHRY and CDR2 SYGVKD. With 6 bases clipped from V and 5 bases from J, the junction kept 3 bases outside the gene matches. Written as DNA, the CDR3 is TGTGCCATCAGCGGACAGGGCGATCAGCCCCAGCATTTT. This encodes CAISGQGDQPQHF.

This clonotype was detected many times. This sequence joins TRBV6-5 and TRBJ2-1, with TRBD2 identical over 13 bases. V was pared by 5 bases and J by 2 bases, with 3 bases of the junction left unmatched. Looked up from germline, CDR1 is MNHEY and CDR2 is SVGAGI. This CDR3 comprises 16 residues. Here the CDR3 DNA reads TGTGCCAGCAGTCAGGGACTAGCGGGGACCTACAATGAGCAGTTCTTC. This encodes CASSQGLAGTYNEQFF.

The rearrangement uses TRBV4-1 and TRBJ2-4; a possible D gene is TRBD2 (5 bases). V gave up 6 bases and J gave up 0 bases, with 15 bases separating them. This CDR3 comprises 16 residues. Germline V gene lookup returns CDR1 MGHRA and CDR2 YSYEKL. CDR3 DNA sequence: TGCGCCAGCAGTTACAGCCTCGGGATAGCCAAAAACATTCAGTACTTC. This translates into CASSYSLGIAKNIQYF.

This clonotype was detected ten times or more. The gene calls are TRBV27 and TRBJ2-1; 9 nucleotides match TRBD1. CDR1 is MNHEY and CDR2 is SMNVEV in the germline V gene (reference sequence). The CDR3 covers 15 residues. With 5 bases clipped from V and 4 bases from J, the junction kept 6 bases outside the gene matches. The CDR3 sequence is CASSPVDRGYNEQFF. The CDR3 nucleotides read TGTGCCAGCAGTCCCGTTGACAGGGGGTACAATGAGCAGTTCTTC.

This clonotype showed up many times. This chain uses TRBV3-1 with TRBJ2-2; 9 nucleotides line up with TRBD2. J was trimmed by 7 bases and V by 5 bases; bases with no gene match: 8. Per germline, CDR1 LGHDT and CDR2 YNNKEL (reference sequence). This CDR3 has 15 residues. For the CDR3, the DNA is TGTGCCAGCAGCTCGGGACTAGCTGTGAGCGGGGAGCTGTTTTTT. Its protein product is CASSSGLAVSGELFF.

This clonotype was found many times. The rearrangement links TRBV4-3 to TRBJ2-3; 9 bases are a match to TRBD1. Germline V gene data show CDR1 as LGHNA and CDR2 as YSLEER. V lost 3 bases and J lost 4; bases outside the gene matches: 5. The CDR3 has 15 amino acids. CDR3 loop: CASSHTGGFSDTQYF. In DNA form, the CDR3 reads TGCGCCAGCAGCCACACAGGGGGCTTTTCAGATACGCAGTATTTT.

This clonotype was seen a handful of times. This sequence joins TRBV6-5 and TRBJ2-3, with D hard to call. V was cut by 7 bases and J by 0 bases, with 11 bases left in between. The CDR3 runs to 14 residues. Germline V CDR1 and CDR2: MNHEY, SVGAGI. CDR3 protein: CASKGLISTDTQYF. The CDR3, as DNA: TGTGCCAGCAAAGGGCTAATAAGCACAGATACGCAGTATTTT.

As to this clonotype: A much larger clone differs by one base, so this may be a read error. The chain couples TRBV5-1 to TRBJ1-2; a possible D gene is TRBD1 (5 bases). In germline, CDR1 is SGHRS, CDR2 YFSETQ. This CDR3 region has 14 residues. Trimming pared 4 bases from V and 3 bases from J, leaving 13 bases between. As DNA, the CDR3 is TGCGCCAGCAGCCCGACAGTGACGGACTATGGCTACACCTTC. It encodes CASSPTVTDYGYTF. The whole variable domain, remainder taken from reference TRBV5-1 and TRBJ1-2, is KAGVTQTPRYLIKTRGQQVTLSCSPISGHRSVSWYQQTPGQGLQFLFEYFSETQRNKGNFPGRFSGRQFSNSRSEMNVSTLELGDSALYLCASSPTVTDYGYTFGSGTRLTVV.

The chain joins TRBV29-1 to TRBJ2-5; 9 nucleotides line up with TRBD2. V lost 5 bases, J lost 4 bases, and 26 bases stayed unmatched. CDR3 length equals 20 residues. CDR1 SQVTM and CDR2 ANQGSEA come from the germline V gene. The CDR3 loop is CSVFDGTTRFDSGRGETQYF. CDR3 in DNA: TGCAGCGTTTTCGACGGGACTACGAGGTTCGATAGCGGGAGAGGAGAGACCCAGTACTTC.

This chain links TRBV29-1 with TRBJ2-1; 15 bases are shared with TRBD2. V was pared by 5 bases and J by 8 bases, with 10 bases of the junction left unmatched. The germline gives CDR1 SQVTM, CDR2 ANQGSEA. The CDR3 is 16 residues long. The CDR3 DNA sequence: TGCAGCGTTCTCCCAAGGACTAGCGGGAGGGCCCATGAGCAGTTCTTC. It codes for CSVLPRTSGRAHEQFF.

This clonotype turned up a few times. V gene TRBV7-2 combines with J gene TRBJ2-1, with 11 nucleotides matching TRBD2. The CDR3 is made up of 17 amino acids. The germline CDR1 and CDR2 sequences are SGHTA and FQGNSA. V shed 5 bases, J shed 0 bases, and the junction held 6 bases outside the gene matches. CDR3 protein: CASSIYSGGASYNEQFF. The CDR3 nucleotides read TGTGCCAGCAGCATATATAGCGGGGGGGCCTCCTACAATGAGCAGTTCTTC.

This clonotype was seen many times. The rearrangement links TRBV7-2 to TRBJ2-6; possibly TRBD2 for D (5 bases). CDR3 length: 16 amino acids. The V end was cut by 1 base, the J end by 0 bases, with 7 bases between. The germline gives CDR1 SGHTA, CDR2 FQGNSA. Here the CDR3 reads CASSLEGSSGANVLTF. CDR3 coding DNA: TGTGCCAGCAGCTTAGAAGGGAGCTCTGGGGCCAACGTCCTGACTTTC.

This clonotype was found many times. The V and J genes are TRBV28 and TRBJ1-5, with unresolved D. CDR1 and CDR2 from the germline V gene are MDHEN and SYDVKM. This CDR3 has 15 residues. V was clipped by 6 bases and J by 4 bases, with 16 bases between them. The CDR3 loop reads CASRSDGGWNQPQHF. The CDR3 DNA reads TGTGCCAGCAGATCGGACGGAGGGTGGAATCAGCCCCAGCATTTT. Full variable domain (rest looked up from reference TRBV28 and TRBJ1-5): DVKVTQSSRYLVKRTGEKVFLECVQDMDHENMFWYRQDPGLGLRLIYFSYDVKMKEKGDIPEGYSVSREKKERFSLILESASTNQTSMYLCASRSDGGWNQPQHFGDGTRLSIL.

This clonotype was found many times. The chain has TRBV30 and TRBJ1-1; possible D gene TRBD1, 5 bases. V dropped 2 bases and J dropped 7 bases, with 17 bases sitting between them. The CDR3 is 14 amino acids. Germline-derived CDR1 and CDR2 are GTSNPN and SVGIG (reference sequence). CDR3 nucleotide sequence: TGTGCCTGGAGTAGCAGAGGGACCGTGAATGAAGCTTTCTTT. The encoded protein is CAWSSRGTVNEAFF.

This clonotype was detected ten times or more. The chain has TRBV12-3 or TRBV12-4 and TRBJ2-3; 13 bases are shared with TRBD2. The CDR3 covers 15 residues. With 6 bases clipped from V and 2 bases from J, the junction kept 2 bases outside the gene matches. For the CDR3, the DNA is TGTGCCAGCAGGACTAGCGGGGGGTACACAGATACGCAGTATTTT. Translating gives CASRTSGGYTDTQYF.

This clonotype was detected only a few times. The V call is TRBV14, the J call TRBJ2-7; D unclear. The CDR3 totals 13 residues. Looked up from germline, CDR1 is SGHDN and CDR2 is FVKESK. V lost 1 base and J 7 bases, leaving 11 bases between the germline ends. Written as DNA, the CDR3 is TGTGCCAGCAGCCAAGTGGGCCACGGGGAGCAGTACTTC. Protein: CASSQVGHGEQYF.

CDR3 nucleotides: TGTGCCATCGGTACTAGCGGGGGAATCACAGATACGCAGTATTTT. Protein product: CAIGTSGGITDTQYF. The rearrangement links TRBV10-3 to TRBJ2-3; 11 positions match TRBD2. Germline V gives CDR1 ENHRY, CDR2 SYGVKD. V gave up 8 bases and J gave up 2 bases; unmatched junction bases: 6. The CDR3 sequence is 15 residues long.

V is TRBV28 and J is TRBJ1-1; 8 nucleotides align to TRBD1. The CDR3 sequence is 16 residues long. With V trimmed by 8 bases and J by 6 bases, 17 bases remained unmatched. Germline CDR1 is MDHEN and CDR2 is SYDVKM. The CDR3 nucleotides are TGTGCCAGCTTTGAGAGGATCAGGGGGCCGTTGGCTGAAGCTTTCTTT. It translates to CASFERIRGPLAEAFF.

This clonotype turned up a few times. The chain uses TRBV10-3 and TRBJ2-3; TRBD1 matches at 7 bases. V gave up 6 bases and J gave up 4 bases; unmatched junction bases: 7. There are 14 residues in the CDR3. CDR1 is ENHRY and CDR2 is SYGVKD in the germline V gene. This chain's CDR3 is CAISPDRDPDTQYF. The CDR3 DNA sequence: TGTGCCATCAGCCCAGACAGGGACCCAGATACGCAGTATTTT.

This chain links TRBV15 with TRBJ2-5, with TRBD2 matching over 10 bases. Germline V gene data show CDR1 as LNHNV and CDR2 as YYDKDF (reference sequence). J gave up 2 bases and V 1 base, and 1 base lay outside the gene matches. The CDR3 has 15 residues. CDR3 residues: CATSRGTSGQETQYF. CDR3 nucleotides: TGTGCCACCAGCAGAGGGACTAGCGGACAAGAGACCCAGTACTTC.

The chain employs TRBV18 and TRBJ2-2; D is ambiguous. V was clipped by 4 bases and J by 5 bases, with 8 bases between them. Germline values: CDR1 KGHSH, CDR2 LQKENI. CDR3 length equals 13 residues. The CDR3 sequence is CASSLSETGELFF. In DNA form, the CDR3 reads TGTGCCAGCTCACTCAGCGAGACCGGGGAGCTGTTTTTT.

In this sample, this clonotype turned up many times. The rearrangement uses TRBV27 and TRBJ1-2; D remains ambiguous. The CDR3 loop spans 15 amino acids. Trimming shortened V by 4 bases and J by 5 bases, and 17 bases separated the two germline ends. Per the germline V gene, CDR1 is MNHEY and CDR2 is SMNVEV (reference sequence). In nucleotides, the CDR3 is TGTGCCAGCAGTTCCCCCCGGGGAACGGGATATGGCTACACCTTC. It specifies CASSSPRGTGYGYTF.